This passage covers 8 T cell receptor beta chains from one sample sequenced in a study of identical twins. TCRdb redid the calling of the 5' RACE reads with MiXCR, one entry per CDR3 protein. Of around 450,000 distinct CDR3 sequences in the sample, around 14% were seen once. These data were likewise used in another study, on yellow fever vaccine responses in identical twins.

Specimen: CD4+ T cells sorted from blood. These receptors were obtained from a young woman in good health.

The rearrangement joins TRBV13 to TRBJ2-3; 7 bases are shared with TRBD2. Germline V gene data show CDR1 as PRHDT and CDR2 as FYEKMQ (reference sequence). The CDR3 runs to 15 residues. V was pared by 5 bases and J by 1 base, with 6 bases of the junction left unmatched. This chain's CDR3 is CASSPGRPGTDTQYF. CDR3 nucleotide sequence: TGTGCCAGCAGCCCCGGGAGGCCAGGCACAGATACGCAGTATTTT.

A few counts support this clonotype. CDR3 sequence (DNA): TGCAGCGTTAGTTCCGGGACAGGGGGCCGCGGTCAGCCCCAGCATTTT. It specifies CSVSSGTGGRGQPQHF. The chain has TRBV29-1 and TRBJ1-5, with 12 bases that match TRBD1. CDR3 size: 16 residues. V dropped 5 bases and J dropped 6; count of bases not matched to a gene: 11. CDR1 is SQVTM and CDR2 is ANQGSEA in the germline V gene.

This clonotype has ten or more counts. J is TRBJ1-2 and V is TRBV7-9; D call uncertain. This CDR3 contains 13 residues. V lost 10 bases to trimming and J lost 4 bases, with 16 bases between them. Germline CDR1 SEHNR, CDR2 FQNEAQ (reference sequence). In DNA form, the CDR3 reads TGTGCCATCCGCCAAGGACCGGGCTATGGCTACACCTTC. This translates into CAIRQGPGYGYTF.

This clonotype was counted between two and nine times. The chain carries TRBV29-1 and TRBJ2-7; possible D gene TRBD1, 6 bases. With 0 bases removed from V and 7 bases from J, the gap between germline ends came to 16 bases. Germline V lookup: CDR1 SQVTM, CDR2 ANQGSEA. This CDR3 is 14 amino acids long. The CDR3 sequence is CSVEEWGPLQEQYF. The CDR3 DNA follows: TGCAGCGTTGAAGAGTGGGGGCCCCTCCAGGAGCAGTACTTC.

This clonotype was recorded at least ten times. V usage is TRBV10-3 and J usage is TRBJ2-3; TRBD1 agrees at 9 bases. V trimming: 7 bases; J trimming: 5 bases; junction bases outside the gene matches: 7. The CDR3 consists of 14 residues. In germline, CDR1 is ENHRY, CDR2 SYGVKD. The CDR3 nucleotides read TGTGCCATCAATACCGGGACAGGGAGAGATACGCAGTATTTT. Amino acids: CAINTGTGRDTQYF.

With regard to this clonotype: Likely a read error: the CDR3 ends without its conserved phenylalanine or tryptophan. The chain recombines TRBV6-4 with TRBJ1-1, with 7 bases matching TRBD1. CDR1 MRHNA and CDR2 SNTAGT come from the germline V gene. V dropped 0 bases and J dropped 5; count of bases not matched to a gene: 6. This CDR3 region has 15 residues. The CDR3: CASSDSNRGGTEAFV. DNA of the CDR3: TGTGCCAGCAGTGACTCGAACAGGGGAGGGACTGAAGCTTTCGTT.

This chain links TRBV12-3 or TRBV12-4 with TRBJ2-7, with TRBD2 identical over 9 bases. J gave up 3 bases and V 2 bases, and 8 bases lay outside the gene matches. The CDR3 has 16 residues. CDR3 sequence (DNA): TGTGCCAGCAGTTTAAATATCCTAGCGGGGAACTACGAGCAGTACTTC. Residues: CASSLNILAGNYEQYF.

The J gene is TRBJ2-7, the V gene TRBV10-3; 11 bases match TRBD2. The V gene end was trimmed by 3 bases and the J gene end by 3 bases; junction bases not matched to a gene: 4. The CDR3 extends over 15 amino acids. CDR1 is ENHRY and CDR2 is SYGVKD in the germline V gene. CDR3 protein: CAISDLTSGIYEQYF. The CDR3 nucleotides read TGTGCCATCAGTGACCTGACTAGCGGGATCTACGAGCAGTACTTC.